What follows describes a single T cell receptor beta chain. This sample stems from a study of blood T cell repertoires in COVID-19. Overall study: The analysed material was cDNA or gDNA that came from T cells, B-cell-depleted T cells, or PBMCs.

The CDR3 has 15 amino acids. Looked up from germline, CDR1 is KGHSH and CDR2 is LQKENI. Trimming stripped 0 bases from V and 4 bases from J, with 7 bases between. The participants were between about 18 and 90 years old and came from fewer than 25 US areas. Produced via immunoSEQ multiplex PCR; TCRdb's table is partial and in-frame only. The sample includes hundreds of thousands of clones, about 90% of them seen just once. The TCR was taken from a man in his fifties who had been exposed to COVID-19. Material for sequencing was PBMCs or T cells enriched from blood (not recorded which). The V and J genes are TRBV18 and TRBJ2-6; perhaps TRBD1 as D (6 bases). CDR3 residues: CASSPPGAGANVLTF. CDR3 coding DNA: TGTGCCAGCTCACCACCGGGGGCCGGGGCCAACGTCCTGACTTTC.